The next 6 T cell receptor beta chains were all read from a single sample in a study of spatial heterogeneity in lung cancer. Noted time point: sample taken at primary tumor resection. TCRs were sequenced from unsorted whole RNA of tumor, nontumor lung or PBMC. TCRdb reanalysed the 5' RACE reads using MiXCR and keeps one entry per CDR3 protein. This sample has under 8,000 distinct CDR3 sequences, with roughly 5.2% found just once. The specimen was normal lung tissue next to the tumor, collected at surgery. The receptor source for this set is a female donor with early-stage non-small cell lung cancer.

The table lists this clonotype with many counts. Within a library made for alpha chains, this beta chain is off target, and its count is uninformative. V gene TRBV12-3 or TRBV12-4 combines with J gene TRBJ2-2, with unresolved D. The germline V and J ends were trimmed by 6 bases and 1 base, with 0 bases remaining between them. CDR3 length: 11 amino acids. The CDR3 here is CASRNTGELFF. In nucleotides, the CDR3 is TGTGCCAGCAGGAACACCGGGGAGCTGTTTTTT.

There are many counts of this clonotype. An end of the junction differs from the germline gene, which may be a read error. With the library built for alpha chains, this beta chain is off target and its frequency is not meaningful. This rearrangement joins TRBV29-1 to TRBJ1-1; perhaps TRBD1 as D (5 bases). The CDR3 is 11 residues long. Germline V lookup: CDR1 SQVTM, CDR2 ANQGSEA. The CDR3 DNA reads TGCAGCGTTGGGGGGAACGCTGAAGCTTTCTTT. The encoded protein is CSVGGNAEAFF.

This clonotype was counted many times. With the library built for alpha chains, this beta chain is off target and its frequency is not meaningful. The rearrangement joins TRBV27 to TRBJ2-7, with D perhaps matching TRBD1 (6 bases). V lost 5 bases and J lost 2, with 16 bases in between. Per germline, CDR1 MNHEY and CDR2 SMNVEV (reference sequence). The CDR3 covers 15 residues. CDR3 coding DNA: TGTGCCAGCAGTAGGGGTTTGGGGACACCCTACGAGCAGTACTTC. Its protein product is CASSRGLGTPYEQYF.

This clonotype is labeled medium-sized. A read error may produce the germline difference seen at one junction end. The size of this beta chain means little, since it is a stray read in a library made for alpha chains. This chain uses TRBV7-7 with TRBJ2-2; D unresolved. The CDR3 covers 16 residues. Germline V gene sequence: CDR1 SSHAT, CDR2 FNYEAQ (reference sequence). The CDR3 DNA sequence: TGTGCTAGCAGCTTCGCCCCGACTGCAGGTGGCGGGGAGCTGTTTTTT. It encodes CASSFAPTAGGGELFF.

This clonotype was seen many times. This beta chain is a stray sequence in a library constructed for alpha chains; its clone size is not meaningful. The rearrangement joins TRBV29-1 to TRBJ2-1; TRBD1 matches at 7 bases. V gave up 1 base and J gave up 4 bases; unmatched junction bases: 7. CDR1 and CDR2 (germline): SQVTM, ANQGSEA. This CDR3 is 15 amino acids long. CDR3 sequence: CSVEGWDSQYNEQFF. CDR3 coding DNA: TGCAGCGTTGAAGGGTGGGACAGCCAGTACAATGAGCAGTTCTTC.

This clonotype was recorded many times. Since it is a stray read in a library aimed at alpha chains, this beta chain has a size that is not meaningful. V usage is TRBV20-1 and J usage is TRBJ2-5, with D perhaps TRBD1 or TRBD2 (6 bases each). The CDR3 totals 13 residues. In germline, CDR1 is DFQATT, CDR2 SNEGSKA (reference sequence). CDR3 DNA: TGCAGGCTGAGCCGGGGGCGCGGGGAGACCCAGTACTTC. It yields the protein CRLSRGRGETQYF.